This T cell receptor (beta chain) was recovered during a study of T-cell reconstitution after alpha-beta-depleted transplantation in children. This CDR3 region has 13 residues. Germline V gives CDR1 SGHRS, CDR2 YFSETQ. Between the trimmed V and J ends, which lost 4 bases and 8 bases, there was a span of 13 bases. Worth noting for this clonotype: The antigen remains undetermined.

The study, taken as a whole, reports: The high TCRbeta diversity at day 60 in some patients came from surviving recipient T cells and thymic progenitors. It was reported that alpha-beta T cells came from several hundred expanded graft clones (about two months after transplant). Counts and diversity of T cells one year after transplant came mostly from newly produced T cells.

During its preparation, the TCRbeta library received unique molecular identifiers. TCRdb called the PCR reads again in MiXCR, with one record for every CDR3 protein. Altogether about 980,000 distinct CDR3 sequences are present, about 29% being singletons, with the ten largest covering under 30%. The receptor was isolated from a boy under two years old who had a stem cell transplant for SCID, so the T cells may come from the graft donor. This chain uses TRBV5-1 with TRBJ2-1, with TRBD1 as a possible D gene (6 bases). Sample: PBMCs, mostly from graft donor cells, taken 360 days after TCRalphabeta/CD19-depleted stem cell transplant. The DNA of the CDR3 is TGCGCCAGCAGCCGGGACACCCGGTATGAGCAGTTCTTC. This translates into CASSRDTRYEQFF. Using reference TRBV5-1 and TRBJ2-1 for the parts outside the CDR3, the full variable domain is KAGVTQTPRYLIKTRGQQVTLSCSPISGHRSVSWYQQTPGQGLQFLFEYFSETQRNKGNFPGRFSGRQFSNSRSEMNVSTLELGDSALYLCASSRDTRYEQFFGPGTRLTVL.